Sequencing of this T cell receptor (beta chain) was carried out in a study of post-analysis software for immune sequencing data. Study findings and constraints: Same-batch preparations were strongly co-clustered by F measure. Significantly lower normalized Chao1 diversity was found in patients with multiple sclerosis relative to controls. Patients used about 5 TRBV segments, including TRBV5-6, TRBV5-1 and TRBV20-1, more often than controls.

On this clonotype: The antigen is undetermined.

Trimming cost V 10 bases and J 0 bases, with 16 bases left between them. Germline assignment: CDR1 SGHVS and CDR2 FQNEAQ. The CDR3 loop spans 15 amino acids. Presence of unique molecular identifiers characterized the TCR beta cDNA libraries. There were roughly 0.9 to 10 million T cells, and around 460,000 cDNA molecules came from them. One entry per CDR3 protein, called by TCRdb with MiXCR from the PCR reads. The table shows roughly 670,000 distinct CDR3 sequences, with roughly three fifths occurring only once. The source is a girl aged 2 to 9 with multiple sclerosis. The genes are TRBV7-8 and TRBJ2-1; D is perhaps TRBD1 or TRBD2 (5 bases each). Sequenced input: blood. The CDR3: CATLGVASSYNEQFF. In nucleotides, the CDR3 is TGTGCCACCCTGGGGGTAGCGAGCTCCTACAATGAGCAGTTCTTC.